The sequence of this TCR beta chain was determined in a study of blood T cell repertoires in COVID-19. Study context: Whether acute or convalescent, the COVID-19 samples came from the United States, Italy and Spain. Sources were T cells, B-cell-depleted T cells, or PBMCs; the material itself was cDNA or gDNA.

The repertoire was sequenced with immunoSEQ multiplex PCR; TCRdb's copy has only in-frame clones and lacks some. Here the sample spans 150,000 or so clones, about 85% being singletons. No more than 2 weeks before study entry, exposed participants had met a case of COVID-19. Germline assignment: CDR1 SEHNR and CDR2 FQNEAQ (reference sequence). The CDR3 is 13 residues long. Deletions cut 4 bases from V and 3 bases from J, with 7 bases between. The receptor comes from a woman between 40 and 55 years old who had been exposed to COVID-19. Sequencing used PBMCs or T cells enriched from blood (not recorded which). V usage is TRBV7-9 and J usage is TRBJ2-1; no reliable D call. The CDR3 reads CASSSASYNEQFF. The CDR3 nucleotides read TGTGCCAGCAGCTCCGCCAGCTACAATGAGCAGTTCTTC. Together with reference TRBV7-9 and TRBJ2-1, the CDR3 gives the full variable domain: DTGVSQNPRHKITKRGQNVTFRCDPISEHNRLYWYRQTLGQGPEFLTYFQNEAQLEKSRLLSDRFSAERPKGSFSTLEIQRTEQGDSAMYLCASSSASYNEQFFGPGTRLTVL.